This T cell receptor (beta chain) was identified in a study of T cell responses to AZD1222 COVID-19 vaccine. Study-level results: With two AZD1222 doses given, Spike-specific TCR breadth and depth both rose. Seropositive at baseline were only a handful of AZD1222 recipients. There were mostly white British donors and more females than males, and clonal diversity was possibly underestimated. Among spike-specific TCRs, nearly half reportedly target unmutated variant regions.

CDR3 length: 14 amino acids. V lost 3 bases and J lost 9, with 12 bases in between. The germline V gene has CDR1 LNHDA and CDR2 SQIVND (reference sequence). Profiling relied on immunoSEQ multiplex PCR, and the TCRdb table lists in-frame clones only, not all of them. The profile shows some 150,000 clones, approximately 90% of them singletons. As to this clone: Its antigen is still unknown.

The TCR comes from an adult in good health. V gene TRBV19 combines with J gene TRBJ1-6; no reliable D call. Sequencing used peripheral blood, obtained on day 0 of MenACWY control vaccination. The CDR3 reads CASSMDHGASPLHF. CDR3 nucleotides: TGTGCCAGTAGTATGGATCATGGAGCTTCACCCCTCCACTTT.